The clone carrying this T cell receptor beta chain was recorded many times. As yet, its antigen is unknown. Genomic DNA was employed as the template in profiling TCR beta VDJ and CDR3. TCRdb re-derived calls from the reads in MiXCR, one entry per CDR3 protein. The sample contains 200,000 or so distinct CDR3 sequences, about 64% of which appear only once. This CDR3 comprises 13 residues. CDR1 is SEHNR and CDR2 is FQNEAQ in the germline V gene (reference sequence). Trimming pared 10 bases from V and 2 bases from J, leaving 14 bases between. The sample is drawn from a study of CD8+CD57+ T cells in acquired aplastic anemia. Findings of the study overall: The study identified almost 30 CD8+ CDR3 sequences shared by patients and controls.

Sequenced: sorted CD4+, CD8+, or CD8+CD57+ T cells (not recorded which) from PBMCs. The chain uses TRBV7-9 and TRBJ1-1, with D uncertain. This TCR derives from a human donor with severe aplastic anemia or a healthy control (not recorded which). CDR3 DNA sequence: TGTGCCATCGAGGGTGGGAAAAACACTGAAGCTTTCTTT. It codes for CAIEGGKNTEAFF.